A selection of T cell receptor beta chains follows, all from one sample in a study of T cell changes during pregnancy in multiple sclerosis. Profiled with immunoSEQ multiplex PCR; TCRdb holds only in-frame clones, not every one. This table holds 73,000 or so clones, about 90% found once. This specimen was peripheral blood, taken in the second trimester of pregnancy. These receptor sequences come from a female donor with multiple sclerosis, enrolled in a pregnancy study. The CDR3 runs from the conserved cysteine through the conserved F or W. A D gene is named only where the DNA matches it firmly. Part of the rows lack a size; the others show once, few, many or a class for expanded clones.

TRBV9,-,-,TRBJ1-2,TGTGCCAGCAGCGATTGGGGGGGCAACTATGGCTACACCTTC,CASSDWGGNYGYTF
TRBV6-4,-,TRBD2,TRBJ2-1,TGTGCCAGCAGTAAACTAGCGGGGGGCGAGGATGAGCAGTTCTTC,CASSKLAGGEDEQFF
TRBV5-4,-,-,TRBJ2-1,TGTGCCAGCAGCACCGCAGGCGTCCCCTACAATGAGCAGTTCTTC,CASSTAGVPYNEQFF
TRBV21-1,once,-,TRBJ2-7,TGTGCCGGAGCGGGGGGCGTGTACGACGAGCAGTACTTC,CAGAGGVYDEQYF
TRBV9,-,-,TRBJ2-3,TGTGCCAGCAGCCCACGAGGCACTAGCACAGATACGCAGTATTTT,CASSPRGTSTDTQYF
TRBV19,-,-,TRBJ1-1,TGTGCCAGTAGCTTCGGGAACACTGAAGCTTTCTTT,CASSFGNTEAFF
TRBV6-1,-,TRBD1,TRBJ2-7,TGTGCCAGCAGTCCCCCGGGACAGGGGCTCGAGCAGTACTTC,CASSPPGQGLEQYF
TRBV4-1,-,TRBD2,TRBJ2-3,TGCGCCAGCAGCCAAGGACTAGCGGGGGCCCGCACAGATACGCAGTATTTT,CASSQGLAGARTDTQYF
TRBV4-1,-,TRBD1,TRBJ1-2,TGCGCCAGCAGCCAAGGGGGCAGGGGGCGGACTGGATATGGCTACACCTTC,CASSQGGRGRTGYGYTF
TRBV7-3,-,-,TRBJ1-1,TGTGCCAGCAGCTCCTTCCTCGCCAGGGTCAGCACTGAAGCTTTCTTT,CASSSFLARVSTEAFF
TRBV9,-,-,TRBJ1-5,TGTGCCAGCAGCGCTGGGCCCCAAGGTAATCAGCCCCAGCATTTT,CASSAGPQGNQPQHF
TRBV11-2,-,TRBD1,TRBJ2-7,TGTGCCAGCAGCCTAGGGACAGATCGTGCGCAGTACTTC,CASSLGTDRAQYF
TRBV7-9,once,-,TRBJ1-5,TGTGCCAGCAGCCCGAGCCCCCGGACAGAGGATAGCAATCAGCCCCAGCATTTT,CASSPSPRTEDSNQPQHF